This T cell receptor (beta chain) comes out of a study of shared clonotypes between healthy human individuals (dated by TCRdb to about 2020). Concerning the study at large: The cohort comprised two women and a few men aged 18 to 49 years. For each donor, three plates each were used for CD4 naive and CD4 memory, two plates were used for CD8 naive, and one plate was used for CD8 memory. To estimate repertoire size and how much clonotypes are shared between individuals, the study performed deep sequencing of blood TCR repertoires from roughly five healthy adults. To increase sequencing depth and limit assay-specific biases, TCR repertoire library preparation and sequencing were carried out by different laboratories using diverse techniques. Each donor's leukapheresis produced roughly between roughly 0.94 and 9.5 billion PBMCs.

The donors were healthy, HIV-negative adults who had no recently reported acute infections or vaccinations. Only Caucasian adults living in Nashville, Tennessee, USA were represented among the donors. CD4+ T cells were enriched by magnetic negative selection; naive cells were then positively selected on CD45RA, and the negative fraction formed the memory subset. After blood collection by leukapheresis, PBMCs were isolated using Ficoll-Histopaque density gradient centrifugation and then cryopreserved in the vapor phase of liquid nitrogen. Analytical flow cytometry was used to check the purity and quantity of each magnetically sorted T cell population. Genomic DNA was isolated from each sorted fraction and quantified by UV absorbance on a Nanodrop 2000c. Using the deep immunoSEQ assay, TCR CDR3 regions were amplified from genomic DNA by multiplex PCR. Genomic DNA extracted from each cell subset was distributed evenly over all wells of several immunoSEQ 96-well plates, and each plate served as one replicate. For sorted subsets, approximately 190 ng of genomic DNA, equivalent to 25,000 to 35,000 T cell genomes, went into each replicate PCR. Purified libraries were measured with a Qubit 3.0 fluorometer, size-checked on a Bioanalyzer 2100, and measured again with the KAPA Library Quantification kit. Every immunoSEQ 96-well plate was sequenced on a separate single-read 150-cycle Illumina NextSeq 550 flow cell. The authors' pipeline ran thus. Because the immunoSEQ output included only junctional sequences and no quality scores, the filtering could not be the same as the filtering used for full-length reads. To assign V/J genes and CDR3, sequences were annotated against IMGT germline references using PyIR, a Python wrapper for IgBLAST v1.9. Reads were removed for weak V/J assignments (E-value above 1e-6), missing CDR3, stop codons, out-of-frame junctions, or ambiguous translated residues. V3J clonotypes were defined by identical inferred V gene, J gene, and CDR3 amino acid sequence. Percentage overlap between repertoires was calculated by dividing the number of shared unique clonotypes by the size of the smaller repertoire. Three approaches were used to assess repertoire richness: RTK rarefaction, the Chao1 estimator, and Recon v2.1 estimates of unobserved clonotypes. Generation probabilities were computed with OLGA for all TCRbeta clonotypes obtained by the gDNA method from a handful of donors. In its TCRdb copy, this immuneACCESS table keeps in-frame sequences only and misses some clones. Where compared with another copy, unresolved V genes explain less than half of these, and the others have no known cause. V and J calls and clone size are as listed in that table; D and trimming were resolved from the DNA. Across this sample there are some 980,000 clones, with 76% seen only once. Jointly, the top ten make up approximately 1.5% of the sample.

The CDR3 measures 15 amino acids from cysteine to phenylalanine. This entry keeps only the CDR3 DNA: 45 bases, framed from base 1. From the germline V gene, CDR1 is SGHRS and CDR2 is YFSETQ. V is trimmed back by 0 bases and J by 3 bases, and the junction contains 3 bases that no gene match accounts for. Summary of the overall study and its limitations: Sampling was restricted to blood, and TCR repertoires in tissue are likely to differ from TCR repertoires in blood. Sharing across a few donors was observed for about 5% of naive CD4, under 4% of naive CD8, 2% to 2.5% of memory CD4, and less than 0.45% of memory CD8 clonotypes. Naive subsets generally had larger estimated clonotype richness than memory subsets did. Compared with non-shared clonotypes, the clonotypes found in all four sorted-subset donors had higher generation probabilities. Pairwise subsampling indicated that sequencing depth was expected to affect the degree of clonotype sharing among donors. Because the study included only a small number of donors, the genetic and exposure-history diversity represented was limited. Rarefaction of sorted-subset datasets indicated incomplete sequencing despite the large sequencing depth.

Regarding this clone: Which antigen it targets is not known. No per-base quality is available; no much larger clone lies one base away. Other nucleotide sequences from this sample produce the same CDR3.

The TCR was taken from a man aged 18 to 29 in good health. This chain joins TRBV5-1 to TRBJ2-1; a stretch of 7 junction bases matches TRBD2. Sequencing used memory CD4+ T cells sorted from blood. The cell subset or site label on this specimen signifies: CD45RA-negative fraction. The CDR3 is CASSLASGNYNEQFF. The nucleotides read TGCGCCAGCAGCTTGGCCAGCGGGAACTACAATGAGCAGTTCTTC.